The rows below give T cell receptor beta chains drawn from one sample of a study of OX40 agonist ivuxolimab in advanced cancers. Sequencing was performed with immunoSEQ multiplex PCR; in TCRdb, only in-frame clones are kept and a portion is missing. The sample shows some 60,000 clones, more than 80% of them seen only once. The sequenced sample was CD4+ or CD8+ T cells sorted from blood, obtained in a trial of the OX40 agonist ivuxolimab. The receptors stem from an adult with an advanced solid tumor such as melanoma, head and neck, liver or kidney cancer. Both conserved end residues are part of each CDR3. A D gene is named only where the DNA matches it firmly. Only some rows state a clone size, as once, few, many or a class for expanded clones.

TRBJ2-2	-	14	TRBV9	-	TGTGCCAGCAATAAGGTGGGAGACACCGGGGAGCTGTTTTTT	CASNKVGDTGELFF
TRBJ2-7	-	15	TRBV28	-	TGTGCCAGCAGCATGACCGGGACACAATCCTACGAGCAGTACTTC	CASSMTGTQSYEQYF
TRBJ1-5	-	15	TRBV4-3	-	TGCGCCAGCAGCCAAGAAGACGGGAGCAATCAGCCCCAGCATTTT	CASSQEDGSNQPQHF
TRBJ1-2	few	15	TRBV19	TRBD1	TGTGCCAGCAATAAGGGGACAGCTGATGGCTATGGCTACACCTTC	CASNKGTADGYGYTF
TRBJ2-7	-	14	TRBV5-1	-	TGCGCCAGCAGGATGGACAGCGTAACCTACGAGCAGTACTTC	CASRMDSVTYEQYF
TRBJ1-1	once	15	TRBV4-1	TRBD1	TGCGCCAGTAGCCAAGCAGGGGGCACGAACACTGAAGCTTTCTTT	CASSQAGGTNTEAFF
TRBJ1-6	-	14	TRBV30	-	TGTGCCTGGAGTGAGGGTGACGGGAATTCACCCCTCCACTTT	CAWSEGDGNSPLHF
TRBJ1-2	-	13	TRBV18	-	TGTGCCAGCTCACCAGACTCTAACTATGGCTACACCTTC	CASSPDSNYGYTF
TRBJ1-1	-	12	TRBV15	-	TGTGCCACCAGCCCTGAGGGCGGTGAAGCTTTCTTT	CATSPEGGEAFF
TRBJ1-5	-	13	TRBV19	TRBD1	TGTGCCAGTAGTAGACAGGGTGCTCAGCCCCAGCATTTT	CASSRQGAQPQHF
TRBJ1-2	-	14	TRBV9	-	TGTGCCAGCAGCGCCGGACGGGCGGGTTATGGCTACACCTTC	CASSAGRAGYGYTF
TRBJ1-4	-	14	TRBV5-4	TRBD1	TGTGCCAGCAGCGGAAAAGACAGGGATGAAAAACTGTTTTTT	CASSGKDRDEKLFF
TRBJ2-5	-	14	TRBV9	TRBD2	TGTGCCAGCAGCTCGCGGACTAGCGGGGAGACCCAGTACTTC	CASSSRTSGETQYF
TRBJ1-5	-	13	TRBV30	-	TGTGCCTGGAGTATGGGGGACGGTCAGCCCCAGCATTTT	CAWSMGDGQPQHF